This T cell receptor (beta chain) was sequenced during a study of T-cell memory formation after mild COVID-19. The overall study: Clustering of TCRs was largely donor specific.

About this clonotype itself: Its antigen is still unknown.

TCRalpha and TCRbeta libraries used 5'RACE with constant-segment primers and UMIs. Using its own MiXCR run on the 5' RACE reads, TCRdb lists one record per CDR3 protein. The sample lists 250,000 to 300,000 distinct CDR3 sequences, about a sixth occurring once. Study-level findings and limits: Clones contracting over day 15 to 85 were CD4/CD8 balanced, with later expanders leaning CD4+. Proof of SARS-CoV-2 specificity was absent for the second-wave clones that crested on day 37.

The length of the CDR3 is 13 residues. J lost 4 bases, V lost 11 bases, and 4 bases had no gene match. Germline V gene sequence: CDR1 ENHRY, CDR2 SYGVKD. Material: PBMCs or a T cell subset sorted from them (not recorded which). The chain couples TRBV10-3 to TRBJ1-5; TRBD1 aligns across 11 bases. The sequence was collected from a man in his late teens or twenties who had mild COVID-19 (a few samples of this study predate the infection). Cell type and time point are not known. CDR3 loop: CAVGQGGNQPQHF. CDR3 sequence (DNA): TGTGCCGTGGGACAGGGGGGAAATCAGCCCCAGCATTTT.